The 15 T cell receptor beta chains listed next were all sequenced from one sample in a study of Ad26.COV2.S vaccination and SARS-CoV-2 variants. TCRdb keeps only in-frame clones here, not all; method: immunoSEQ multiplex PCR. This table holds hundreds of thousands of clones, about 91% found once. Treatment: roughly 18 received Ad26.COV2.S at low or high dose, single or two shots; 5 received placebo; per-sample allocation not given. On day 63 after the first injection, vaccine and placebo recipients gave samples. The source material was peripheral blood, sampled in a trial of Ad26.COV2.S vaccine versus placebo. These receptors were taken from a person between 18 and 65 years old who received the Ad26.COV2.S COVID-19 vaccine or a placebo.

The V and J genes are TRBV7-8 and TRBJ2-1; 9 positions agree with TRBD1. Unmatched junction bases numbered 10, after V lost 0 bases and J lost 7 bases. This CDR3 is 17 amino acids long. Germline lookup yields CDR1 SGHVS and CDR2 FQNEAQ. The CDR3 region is CASSLAGGTGPGNEQFF. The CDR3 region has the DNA TGTGCCAGCAGCTTAGCTGGGGGGACAGGGCCTGGAAATGAGCAGTTCTTC. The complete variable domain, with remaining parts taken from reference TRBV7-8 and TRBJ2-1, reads GAGVSQSPRYKVAKRGQDVALRCDPISGHVSLFWYQQALGQGPEFLTYFQNEAQLDKSGLPSDRFFAERPEGSVSTLKIQRTQQEDSAVYLCASSLAGGTGPGNEQFFGPGTRLTVL.

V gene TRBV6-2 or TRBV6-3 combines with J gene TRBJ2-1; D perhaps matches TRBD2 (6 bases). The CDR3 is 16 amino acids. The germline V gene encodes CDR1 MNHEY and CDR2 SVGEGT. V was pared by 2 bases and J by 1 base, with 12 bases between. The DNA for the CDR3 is TGTGCCAGCAGTTACGCCGGGACTTTATCCTACAATGAGCAGTTCTTC. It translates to CASSYAGTLSYNEQFF.

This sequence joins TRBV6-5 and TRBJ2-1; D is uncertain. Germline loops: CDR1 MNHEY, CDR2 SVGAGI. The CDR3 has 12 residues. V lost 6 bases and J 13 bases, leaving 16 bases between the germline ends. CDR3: CASRRLGSYQFF. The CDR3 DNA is TGTGCCAGCAGACGACTTGGGTCCTACCAGTTCTTC.

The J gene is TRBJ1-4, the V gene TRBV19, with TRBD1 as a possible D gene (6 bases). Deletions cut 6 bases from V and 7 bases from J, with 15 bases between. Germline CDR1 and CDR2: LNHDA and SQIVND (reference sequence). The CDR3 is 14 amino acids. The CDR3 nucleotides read TGTGCCAGTAGAGAACACAGGGACGGTGAAAAACTGTTTTTT. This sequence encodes CASREHRDGEKLFF.

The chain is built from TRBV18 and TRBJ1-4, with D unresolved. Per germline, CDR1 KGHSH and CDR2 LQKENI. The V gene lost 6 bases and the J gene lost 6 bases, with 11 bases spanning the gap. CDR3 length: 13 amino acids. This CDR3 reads CASSRTADEKLFF. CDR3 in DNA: TGTGCCAGCTCTCGAACTGCCGATGAAAAACTGTTTTTT.

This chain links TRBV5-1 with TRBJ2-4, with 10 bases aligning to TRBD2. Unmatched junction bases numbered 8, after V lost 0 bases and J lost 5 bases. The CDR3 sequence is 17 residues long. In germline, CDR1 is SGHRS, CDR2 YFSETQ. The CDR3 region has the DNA TGCGCCAGCAGCTTGGTGCCCAGCGGGGGGGCCCAAAACATTCAGTACTTC. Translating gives CASSLVPSGGAQNIQYF.

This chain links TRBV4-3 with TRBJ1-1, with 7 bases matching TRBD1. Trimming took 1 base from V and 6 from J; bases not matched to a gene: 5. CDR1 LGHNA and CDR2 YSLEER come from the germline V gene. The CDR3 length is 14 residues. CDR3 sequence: CASSQVEGGPEAFF. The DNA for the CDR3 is TGCGCCAGCAGCCAAGTCGAAGGGGGCCCTGAAGCTTTCTTT.

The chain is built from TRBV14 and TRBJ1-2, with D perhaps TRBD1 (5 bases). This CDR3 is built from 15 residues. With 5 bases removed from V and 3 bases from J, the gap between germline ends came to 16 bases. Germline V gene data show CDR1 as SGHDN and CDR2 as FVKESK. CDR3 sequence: CASSTQRGEYYGYTF. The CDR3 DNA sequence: TGTGCCAGCAGCACACAACGGGGGGAGTACTATGGCTACACCTTC.

The CDR3 loop is CASSSTGEVYGYTF. In DNA, the CDR3 is TGTGCCAGCAGTTCCACAGGGGAAGTTTATGGCTACACCTTC. This sequence joins TRBV28 and TRBJ1-2, with TRBD1 matching 7 bases. V was clipped by 4 bases and J by 5 bases; unmatched bases: 7. This CDR3 region has 14 residues. CDR1 is MDHEN and CDR2 is SYDVKM in the germline V gene.

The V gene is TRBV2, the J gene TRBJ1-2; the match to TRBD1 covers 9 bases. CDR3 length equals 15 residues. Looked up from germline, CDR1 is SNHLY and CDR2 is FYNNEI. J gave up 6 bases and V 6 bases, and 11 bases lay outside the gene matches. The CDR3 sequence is CASSGPQGAWDGYTF. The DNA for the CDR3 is TGTGCCAGCAGCGGGCCACAGGGGGCCTGGGATGGCTACACCTTC.

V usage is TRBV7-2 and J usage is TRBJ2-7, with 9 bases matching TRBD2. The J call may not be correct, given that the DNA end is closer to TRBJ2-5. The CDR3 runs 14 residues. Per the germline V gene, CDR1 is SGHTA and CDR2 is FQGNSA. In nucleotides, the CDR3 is TGTGCCAGCAGTAGGACTAGCGTCCTTCGGACCCAGTACTTC. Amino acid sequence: CASSRTSVLRTQYF.

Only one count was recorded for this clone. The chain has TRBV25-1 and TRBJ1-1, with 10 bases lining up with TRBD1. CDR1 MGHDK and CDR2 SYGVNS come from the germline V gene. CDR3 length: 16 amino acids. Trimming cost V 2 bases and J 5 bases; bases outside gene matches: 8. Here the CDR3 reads CASSEQGTGVYTEAFF. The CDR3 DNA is TGTGCCAGCAGTGAACAAGGGACAGGGGTATATACTGAAGCTTTCTTT.

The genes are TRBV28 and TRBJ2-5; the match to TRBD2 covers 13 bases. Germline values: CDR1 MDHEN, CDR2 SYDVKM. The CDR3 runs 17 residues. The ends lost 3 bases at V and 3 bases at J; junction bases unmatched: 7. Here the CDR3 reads CASSFPSGLAGEETQYF. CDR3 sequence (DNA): TGTGCCAGCAGTTTCCCCTCCGGACTAGCGGGGGAAGAGACCCAGTACTTC.

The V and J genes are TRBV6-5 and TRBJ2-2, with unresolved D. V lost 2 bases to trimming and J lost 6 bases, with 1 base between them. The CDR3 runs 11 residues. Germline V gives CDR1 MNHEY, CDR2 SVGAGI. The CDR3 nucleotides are TGTGCCAGCAGTTACGCCGGGGAGCTGTTTTTT. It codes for CASSYAGELFF.

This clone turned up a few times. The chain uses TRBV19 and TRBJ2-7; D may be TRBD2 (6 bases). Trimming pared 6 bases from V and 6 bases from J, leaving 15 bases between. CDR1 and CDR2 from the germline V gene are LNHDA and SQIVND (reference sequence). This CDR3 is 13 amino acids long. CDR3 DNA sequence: TGTGCCAGTAGCCCGCGAGTGGGGGGCGAGCAGTACGTC. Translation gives CASSPRVGGEQYV.